These T cell receptor beta chains were read from a single sample in a study of blood T cell repertoires in COVID-19. The repertoire was sequenced with immunoSEQ multiplex PCR; TCRdb's copy has only in-frame clones and lacks some. Found here are about 260,000 clones, 84% of them singletons; the top ten hold approximately 9%. Material for sequencing was peripheral blood. These receptors were obtained from a human donor in a cohort sampled during active COVID-19. Each CDR3 is given with its conserved first and last residue. A D gene is named only where the DNA matches it firmly. Where a row states a size, it is once, few, many or the class of an expanded clone; other rows omit it.

TRBJ1-1 15 TRBV3-1/TRBV3-2 once - TGTGCCAGCAGCCAAGGGATATTCAGGGGAAAGGGGGCTTTCTTT CASSQGIFRGKGAFF
TRBJ1-3 13 TRBV2 - - TGTGCCAGCAGTGCAGGGTGGGGAAACACCATATATTTT CASSAGWGNTIYF
TRBJ2-1 14 TRBV7-8 - - TGTGCCAGCAGCTCCTCCGCGGGGGCAGGGGAGCAGTTCTTC CASSSSAGAGEQFF
TRBJ2-5 15 TRBV14 - - TGTGCCAGCAGCCAAGTTTCGGCTCTCGGGGAGACCCAGTACTTC CASSQVSALGETQYF
TRBJ2-3 18 TRBV4-1 - TRBD2 TGCGCCAGCAGCCCCCAACTAGCGGGAGGTGTAAGCACAGATACGCAGTATTTT CASSPQLAGGVSTDTQYF
TRBJ1-1 14 TRBV29-1 - TRBD1 TGCAGCGTAGGGGGCGCCAGGGTGAACACTGAAGCTTTCTTT CSVGGARVNTEAFF
TRBJ2-3 17 TRBV4-2 - TRBD2 TGTGCCAGCAGCCAAGGGGGGCTAGCGGGGGGAGCGGATACGCAGTATTTT CASSQGGLAGGADTQYF
TRBJ2-7 14 TRBV29-1 - - TGCAGCGTTGAAGACCCGAGGGGGGGCTACGAGCAGTACTTC CSVEDPRGGYEQYF
TRBJ2-7 15 TRBV5-4 few TRBD2 TGTGCCAGCAGCTTGGGAGCGGGGGGTTCCTACGAGCAGTACTTC CASSLGAGGSYEQYF
TRBJ2-1 14 TRBV19 once TRBD2 TGTGCCAGTACCGCGGGACTAACTTACAATGAGCAGTTCTTC CASTAGLTYNEQFF
TRBJ2-7 14 TRBV5-6 - - TGTGCCAGCAGCTTGCTGGACACCCCCTACGAGCAGTACTTC CASSLLDTPYEQYF
TRBJ1-1 15 TRBV9 - TRBD1 TGTGCCAGCAGCGCATCGACAGGGGGCATTTCTGAAGCTTTCTTT CASSASTGGISEAFF
TRBJ2-1 19 TRBV19 few TRBD2 TGTGCCACCCCGGACCTTGGACTAGCGGGAGGCTGCTCCTACAATGAGCAGTTCTTC CATPDLGLAGGCSYNEQFF
TRBJ2-3 17 TRBV7-2 once TRBD2 TGTGCCAGCAGCAAGGGACTAGCGGGGCCTAGCACAGATACGCAGTATTTT CASSKGLAGPSTDTQYF
TRBJ2-7 14 TRBV27 - TRBD2 TGTGCCAGCAGGGGACTAGCGGACTCCTACGAGCAGTACTTC CASRGLADSYEQYF
TRBJ2-1 15 TRBV18 - - TGTGCCAGCTCACCTAGGGGGAACTACTACAATGAGCAGTTCTTC CASSPRGNYYNEQFF
TRBJ2-3 13 TRBV9 - - TGTGCCAGCAGCGTTGGCCTGGCAGATACGCAGTATTTT CASSVGLADTQYF
TRBJ1-2 13 TRBV6-5 - - TGTGCCAGCACCCCAAGGGGGAGAAGTGGCTACACCTTC CASTPRGRSGYTF
TRBJ1-2 14 TRBV13 - - TGTGCCAGCAGCCTCTCGGGGGGAATATATGGCTACACCTTC CASSLSGGIYGYTF
TRBJ1-4 14 TRBV5-6 - TRBD1 TGTGCCAGCAGCCCGACAGGGGTCAATGAAAAACTGTTTTTT CASSPTGVNEKLFF
TRBJ1-2 15 TRBV18 - TRBD1 TGTGCCAGCTCACCACCGACAGGGGGCTTCTATGGCTACACCTTC CASSPPTGGFYGYTF
TRBJ2-4 16 TRBV6-5 - - TGTGCCAGCAGTTACTCGAACCGGTTAGCCAAAAACATTCAGTACTTC CASSYSNRLAKNIQYF
TRBJ2-1 18 TRBV3-1/TRBV3-2 few TRBD2 TGTGCCAGCAGCCATGAAGGGACTAGCGGATCAACAGGGAATGAGCAGTTCTTC CASSHEGTSGSTGNEQFF
TRBJ2-7 13 TRBV4-2 - TRBD2 TGTGCCAGCAGCCAAGATAGCGGGGGCCAGCAGTACTTC CASSQDSGGQQYF
TRBJ2-5 16 TRBV7-7 - TRBD2 TGTGCTAGCAGCCGGCGGACTAGCGGGGGGCCAGGGACCCAGTACTTC CASSRRTSGGPGTQYF
TRBJ2-7 14 TRBV6-5 many - TGTGCCAGCATGAGTGGGGGGGCCGTTTACGAGCAGTACTTC CASMSGGAVYEQYF
TRBJ2-5 16 TRBV29-1 - TRBD1 TGCAGCGTTGAAGATGTCTCGTTCAAGGGGGCAGAGACCCAGTACTTC CSVEDVSFKGAETQYF
TRBJ2-5 15 TRBV6-6 - - TGTGCCAGCAGCTTCGGTCAATCAGGGCTGGAGACCCAGTACTTC CASSFGQSGLETQYF
TRBJ1-2 16 TRBV7-9 - TRBD1 TGTGCCAGCAGGCCGAACACCGGGACAGGGGCAAATGGCTACACCTTC CASRPNTGTGANGYTF
TRBJ2-1 19 TRBV5-6 - - TGTGCCAGCAGCTTCCTCGAGACAGGTACCGCGGAATCCTACAATGAGCAGTTCTTC CASSFLETGTAESYNEQFF
TRBJ2-3 16 TRBV28 - TRBD2 TGTGCCAGCAGTTTATACTGGCGGGGGAGAACAGATACGCAGTATTTT CASSLYWRGRTDTQYF
TRBJ2-5 15 TRBV27 - TRBD2 TGTGCCAGCAGTGGCGCCCGGGGGGTTCAAGAGACCCAGTACTTC CASSGARGVQETQYF
TRBJ2-7 17 TRBV4-3 once TRBD2 TGCGCCAGCAGCCAGGAACTAGCGGGGGTGAGCTCCTACGAGCAGTACTTC CASSQELAGVSSYEQYF
TRBJ1-4 14 TRBV4-1 - - TGCGCCAGCAGCCAAGAGTTGGCCGATGAAAAACTGTTTTTT CASSQELADEKLFF
TRBJ2-7 13 TRBV7-3 - - TGTGCCAGCAGCTTGTCGGGGGAGAACGAGCAGTACTTC CASSLSGENEQYF
TRBJ1-2 14 TRBV11-2 few - TGTGCCAGCAGCTTCTCTCAGGGGCGAGATGGCTACACCTTC CASSFSQGRDGYTF
TRBJ1-1 14 TRBV30 - TRBD1 TGTGCCCGGACCCGGGGACAGGGAAACACTGAAGCTTTCTTT CARTRGQGNTEAFF
TRBJ1-2 13 TRBV10-3 - - TGTGCCATCAGCCCGGCCCCGGGGGATGGCTACACCTTC CAISPAPGDGYTF
TRBJ1-6 15 TRBV2 - TRBD1 TGTGCCAGCAGGGAGACAGGGGTCAGGAATTCACCCCTCCACTTT CASRETGVRNSPLHF
TRBJ2-5 18 TRBV27 - - TGTGCCAGCAGTTTACGCCCAGGGTTGGGCCGACTCCAAGAGACCCAGTACTTC CASSLRPGLGRLQETQYF
TRBJ2-3 16 TRBV4-1 - TRBD2 TGCGCCAGCAGCCAGGGGCGGGGGGGGATGTCAGATACGCAGTATTTT CASSQGRGGMSDTQYF
TRBJ2-2 18 TRBV4-2 once TRBD2 TGTGCCAGCAGCCACCTCGAACTAGCGGGGGGGAACACCGGGGAGCTGTTTTTT CASSHLELAGGNTGELFF
TRBJ2-2 15 TRBV5-6 - - TGTGCCAGCAGCTTGCCGGGACAGAACACCGGGGAGCTGTTTTTT CASSLPGQNTGELFF
TRBJ2-7 18 TRBV12-1 - - TGTGCCAGCAGCTGCCAAGGCCCCCGGCGACAGGGGTCCTACGAGCAGTACTTC CASSCQGPRRQGSYEQYF
TRBJ2-2 14 TRBV7-3 - TRBD1 TGTGCCAGCAGCCGGACAGGGAACACCGGGGAGCTGTTTTTT CASSRTGNTGELFF
TRBJ2-1 15 TRBV11-3 - TRBD2 TGTGCCAGCAGCGGCGGACTAGCGGTCTACAATGAGCAGTTCTTC CASSGGLAVYNEQFF
TRBJ2-1 15 TRBV5-1 - TRBD1 TGCGCCAGCAGCGCTAAGACAGGGGTCGGCAATGAGCAGTTCTTC CASSAKTGVGNEQFF
TRBJ2-5 14 TRBV6-5 - - TGTGCCAGCACCCAAAACAGGGCCCAAGAGACCCAGTACTTC CASTQNRAQETQYF
TRBJ2-7 13 TRBV2 few - TGTGCCAGCAGTGGCGGGTTTTCCTACGAGCAGTACTTC CASSGGFSYEQYF
TRBJ2-1 15 TRBV9 - - TGTGCCAGCAGGCCTGCCCCCGTCGGGGGAGGACCCCAGTTCTTC CASRPAPVGGGPQFF
TRBJ1-1 14 TRBV6-5 - - TGTGCCAGCACCCAAGGAGACGGAGACACTGAAGCTTTCTTT CASTQGDGDTEAFF
TRBJ2-1 14 TRBV2 few TRBD1 TGTGCCAGCAGAGGAGGGACAGGGAGGAATGAGCAGTTCTTC CASRGGTGRNEQFF
TRBJ2-1 15 TRBV11-3 - TRBD1 TGTGCCAGCAGCGAGAGACAGGGGTCTTACAATGAGCAGTTCTTC CASSERQGSYNEQFF
TRBJ2-1 15 TRBV9 - - TGTGCCAGCAGCGCGGCCCCGGCTAGCCCGAATGAGCAGTTCTTC CASSAAPASPNEQFF
TRBJ2-1 15 TRBV9 - - TGTGCCAGCAGCGTAGCTACTTTGGGGCACAATGAGCAGTTCTTC CASSVATLGHNEQFF